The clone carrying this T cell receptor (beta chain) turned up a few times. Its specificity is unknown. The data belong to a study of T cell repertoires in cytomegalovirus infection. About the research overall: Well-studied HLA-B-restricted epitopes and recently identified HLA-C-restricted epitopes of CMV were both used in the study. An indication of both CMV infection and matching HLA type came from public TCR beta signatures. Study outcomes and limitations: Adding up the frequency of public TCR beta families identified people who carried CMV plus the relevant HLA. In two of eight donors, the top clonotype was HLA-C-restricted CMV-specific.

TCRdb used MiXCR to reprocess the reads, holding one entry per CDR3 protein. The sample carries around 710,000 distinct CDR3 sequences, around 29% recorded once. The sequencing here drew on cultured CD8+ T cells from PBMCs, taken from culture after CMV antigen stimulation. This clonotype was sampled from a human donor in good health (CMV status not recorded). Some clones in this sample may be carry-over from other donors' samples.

CDR3 in amino acids: CASSQDMRGTEAFF. CDR3 DNA: TGTGCCAGCAGCCAAGATATGCGGGGGACTGAAGCTTTCTTT. The genes are TRBV4-2 and TRBJ1-1; tentatively, D is TRBD1 (5 bases). Per germline, CDR1 LGHNA and CDR2 YNFKEQ. The germline V and J ends were trimmed by 0 bases and 5 bases, with 10 bases remaining between them. The CDR3 covers 14 residues.